This record looks at one TCR beta chain sequence and its context. The sample is drawn from a study of beta chain features in type 1 diabetes. CDR3 length: 16 amino acids. Looked up from germline, CDR1 is MNHNS and CDR2 is SASEGT. After removal of 4 bases from V and 6 bases from J, the junction contained 11 bases not matched to a gene. All of the isolated RNA was reverse transcribed, so expressed TCRB transcripts were sequenced. This table comes from immunoSEQ multiplex PCR, and its TCRdb copy is limited to in-frame clones, with some not included. The profile covers roughly 41,000 clones, with around 48% appearing a single time and roughly 0.7% taken by the ten largest.

The clonotype originates from a woman between 18 and 30 years old in good health. This chain links TRBV6-1 with TRBJ2-7, with 11 bases identical to TRBD1. Sequenced material: central memory CD4+ T cells from blood. The CDR3 loop reads CASSADRGRGRSEQYF. The CDR3 coding sequence is TGTGCCAGCAGTGCGGACAGGGGGCGCGGTCGATCCGAGCAGTACTTC.